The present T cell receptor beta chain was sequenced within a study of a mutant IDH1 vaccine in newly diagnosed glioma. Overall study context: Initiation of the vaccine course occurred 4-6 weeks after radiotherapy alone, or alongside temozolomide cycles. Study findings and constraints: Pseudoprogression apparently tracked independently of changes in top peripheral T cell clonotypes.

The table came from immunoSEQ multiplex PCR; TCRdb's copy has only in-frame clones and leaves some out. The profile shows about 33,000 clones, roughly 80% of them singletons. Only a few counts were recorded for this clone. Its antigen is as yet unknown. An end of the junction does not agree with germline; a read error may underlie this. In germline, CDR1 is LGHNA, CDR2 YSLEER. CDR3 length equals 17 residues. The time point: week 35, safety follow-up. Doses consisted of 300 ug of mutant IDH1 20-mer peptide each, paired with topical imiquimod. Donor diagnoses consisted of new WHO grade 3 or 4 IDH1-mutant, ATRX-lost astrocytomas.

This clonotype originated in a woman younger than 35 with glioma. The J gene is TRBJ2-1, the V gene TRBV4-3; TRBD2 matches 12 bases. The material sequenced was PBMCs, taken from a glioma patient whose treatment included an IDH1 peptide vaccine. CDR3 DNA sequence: TGCGCCAGCAGCCAAGAATCGCTAGCGGGAGGGCAAGGGTCTCAGGTCTTC. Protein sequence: CASSQESLAGGQGSQVF.